A selection of T cell receptor beta chains follows, all from one sample in a study of control samples from healthy donors and cancer patients. Clones were sequenced by immunoSEQ multiplex PCR, and TCRdb holds only the in-frame ones, with some missing. The sample lists 55,000 to 70,000 clones, roughly 90% occurring once. The sequenced material came from PBMCs. The origin of the receptors is a man in his 60s with colorectal cancer. Each CDR3 is given without its conserved first and last residue. A D gene is named only where the DNA matches it firmly. Clone size appears in some rows only: once, few, many, or a class for an expanded clone.

j_gene: TRBJ1-1
d_gene: -
len: 9
v_gene: TRBV3-1/TRBV3-2
abundance: -
CDR3aa: ASSQAGEAF

j_gene: TRBJ2-3
d_gene: -
len: 12
v_gene: TRBV7-3
abundance: -
CDR3aa: ASSLSSGTDTQY

j_gene: TRBJ2-1
d_gene: -
len: 13
v_gene: TRBV19
abundance: few
CDR3aa: ASSPGGASRIEQF

j_gene: TRBJ2-1
d_gene: TRBD2
len: 12
v_gene: TRBV19
abundance: -
CDR3aa: ASSIGGRGTQQF

j_gene: TRBJ2-7
d_gene: -
len: 11
v_gene: TRBV11-2
abundance: -
CDR3aa: ASSAGVVDEQY

j_gene: TRBJ1-6
d_gene: -
len: 14
v_gene: TRBV7-6
abundance: once
CDR3aa: ASSLEASQANSPLH

j_gene: TRBJ2-3
d_gene: TRBD2
len: 12
v_gene: TRBV4-2
abundance: -
CDR3aa: ASRLTSGGGTQY

j_gene: TRBJ1-1
d_gene: TRBD1
len: 12
v_gene: TRBV29-1
abundance: -
CDR3aa: SARTGTDGTEAF

j_gene: TRBJ2-5
d_gene: -
len: 13
v_gene: TRBV5-1
abundance: -
CDR3aa: ASSLEGGFQETQY

j_gene: TRBJ2-1
d_gene: -
len: 13
v_gene: TRBV24-1
abundance: -
CDR3aa: ATSELTGTEVDLF

j_gene: TRBJ2-2
d_gene: TRBD2
len: 14
v_gene: TRBV5-1
abundance: -
CDR3aa: ASSLSGDANTGELF

j_gene: TRBJ1-5
d_gene: -
len: 13
v_gene: TRBV2
abundance: -
CDR3aa: ASSEAQGRGQPQH

j_gene: TRBJ2-3
d_gene: -
len: 13
v_gene: TRBV9
abundance: -
CDR3aa: ASSVVGFGSDTQY

j_gene: TRBJ1-1
d_gene: -
len: 11
v_gene: TRBV3-1/TRBV3-2
abundance: -
CDR3aa: ASSPLYDPRAF

j_gene: TRBJ1-1
d_gene: -
len: 13
v_gene: TRBV13
abundance: -
CDR3aa: ASSFSLQGFTEAF

j_gene: TRBJ2-1
d_gene: TRBD1
len: 13
v_gene: TRBV6-6
abundance: -
CDR3aa: ASSYADRGPNEQF

j_gene: TRBJ2-1
d_gene: -
len: 13
v_gene: TRBV5-5
abundance: -
CDR3aa: ASSLQRAGWDEQF

j_gene: TRBJ1-1
d_gene: -
len: 11
v_gene: TRBV20-1
abundance: -
CDR3aa: SASRDTNTEAF

j_gene: TRBJ1-3
d_gene: -
len: 11
v_gene: TRBV7-2
abundance: -
CDR3aa: ASFRDSGNTIY

j_gene: TRBJ1-3
d_gene: -
len: 14
v_gene: TRBV10-3
abundance: -
CDR3aa: AISGTGTFSGNTIY

j_gene: TRBJ2-1
d_gene: -
len: 15
v_gene: TRBV3-1/TRBV3-2
abundance: -
CDR3aa: ASSQDPMGGPYNEQF

j_gene: TRBJ1-3
d_gene: -
len: 13
v_gene: TRBV3-1/TRBV3-2
abundance: -
CDR3aa: ASSPTDSPGNTIY

j_gene: TRBJ2-1
d_gene: -
len: 13
v_gene: TRBV27
abundance: -
CDR3aa: ASSLWAGSYNEQF

j_gene: TRBJ1-5
d_gene: -
len: 13
v_gene: TRBV21-1
abundance: -
CDR3aa: ASSKVGQFNQPQH

j_gene: TRBJ2-1
d_gene: -
len: 9
v_gene: TRBV12-3/TRBV12-4
abundance: -
CDR3aa: ASSLGDEQF

j_gene: TRBJ2-3
d_gene: -
len: 13
v_gene: TRBV24-1
abundance: few
CDR3aa: ATSVPRGAVDTQY

j_gene: TRBJ2-5
d_gene: -
len: 15
v_gene: TRBV9
abundance: -
CDR3aa: ASTPKGGGAVQETQY

j_gene: TRBJ2-7
d_gene: -
len: 13
v_gene: TRBV4-1
abundance: -
CDR3aa: ASSQDRGGSYEQY

j_gene: TRBJ2-5
d_gene: -
len: 10
v_gene: TRBV5-5
abundance: few
CDR3aa: ASSLVRETQY

j_gene: TRBJ2-3
d_gene: -
len: 10
v_gene: TRBV9
abundance: once
CDR3aa: ASSVGGNTQY

j_gene: TRBJ1-6
d_gene: -
len: 11
v_gene: TRBV7-9
abundance: -
CDR3aa: ASNDGGGSPLH

j_gene: TRBJ2-1
d_gene: -
len: 9
v_gene: TRBV16
abundance: once
CDR3aa: ASSLGLEQF

j_gene: TRBJ2-5
d_gene: -
len: 12
v_gene: TRBV28
abundance: -
CDR3aa: ASSGDRLRETQY

j_gene: TRBJ1-2
d_gene: -
len: 13
v_gene: TRBV18
abundance: -
CDR3aa: ASSPNRDVGYGYT

j_gene: TRBJ1-1
d_gene: -
len: 13
v_gene: TRBV3-1/TRBV3-2
abundance: few
CDR3aa: ASSQSTVGAAEAF

j_gene: TRBJ2-4
d_gene: -
len: 11
v_gene: TRBV5-1
abundance: -
CDR3aa: ASSLGGQNIQY

j_gene: TRBJ2-3
d_gene: TRBD1
len: 15
v_gene: TRBV2
abundance: -
CDR3aa: ASGKQGPITSTDTQY

j_gene: -
d_gene: TRBD1
len: 15
v_gene: TRBV6-1
abundance: once
CDR3aa: ASSGYDRGLLNQPQY

j_gene: TRBJ1-1
d_gene: -
len: 10
v_gene: TRBV11-2
abundance: -
CDR3aa: ASSRWTDEAF

j_gene: TRBJ2-1
d_gene: -
len: 11
v_gene: TRBV11-3
abundance: -
CDR3aa: ASSLGGYNEQF

j_gene: TRBJ2-3
d_gene: -
len: 11
v_gene: TRBV2
abundance: -
CDR3aa: ASRERSTDTQY